A selection of T cell receptor beta chains follows, all from one sample in a study of blood T cell repertoires in COVID-19. Some clones are missing from TCRdb's copy, which holds only in-frame ones; the method was immunoSEQ multiplex PCR. The table shows 150,000 or so clones, with about 85% occurring only once. What was sequenced was peripheral blood. All receptors come from a woman aged 65 to 85 with COVID-19, enrolled during active disease. Each CDR3 is given with its conserved first and last residue. D genes are given only for firm matches. Size tells how often a clone was seen (once, few, many) or the class of an expanded clone, and some rows leave it out.

D	length	size	V	J	CDR3	DNA
-	15	-	TRBV4-1	TRBJ2-3	CASSQGQAYTDTQYF	TGCGCCAGCAGCCAAGGACAGGCCTACACAGATACGCAGTATTTT
TRBD2	17	-	TRBV29-1	TRBJ2-5	CSVPGGTSGGAAETQYF	TGCAGCGTTCCAGGGGGGACTAGCGGGGGCGCCGCGGAGACCCAGTACTTC
TRBD1	14	-	TRBV29-1	TRBJ1-1	CSVSGQGGGTEAFF	TGCAGCGTCTCGGGACAGGGAGGGGGCACTGAAGCTTTCTTT
-	14	-	TRBV7-2	TRBJ1-2	CASSLGLLNYGYTF	TGTGCCAGCAGCTTAGGTCTCCTTAACTATGGCTACACCTTC
-	14	-	TRBV6-1	TRBJ2-7	CASSDFSVNYEQYF	TGTGCCAGCAGTGATTTTAGCGTTAACTACGAGCAGTACTTC
TRBD1	14	-	TRBV2	TRBJ1-4	CASKTGQSNEKLFF	TGTGCCAGCAAGACGGGACAGAGTAATGAAAAACTGTTTTTT
-	15	few	TRBV5-1	TRBJ2-1	CASSLKASSYNEQFF	TGCGCCAGCAGCTTGAAGGCTAGCTCCTACAATGAGCAGTTCTTC
-	15	few	TRBV28	TRBJ1-5	CASSLGPQGWQPQHF	TGTGCCAGCAGTTTGGGGCCCCAGGGATGGCAGCCCCAGCATTTT
-	14	-	TRBV3-1/TRBV3-2	TRBJ2-7	CASSQDTGRYEQYF	TGTGCCAGCAGCCAAGACACGGGGAGGTACGAGCAGTACTTC
TRBD2	14	-	TRBV18	TRBJ2-1	CASSQLAGANEQFF	TGTGCCAGCTCACAGCTAGCGGGAGCCAATGAGCAGTTCTTC
TRBD2	19	once	TRBV7-3	TRBJ2-1	CASSPTERPSGGPNNEQFF	TGTGCCAGCAGCCCTACAGAAAGGCCTAGCGGGGGGCCCAACAATGAGCAGTTCTTC
TRBD1	15	-	TRBV6-1	TRBJ2-5	CASSDSRGLYETQYF	TGTGCCAGCAGTGATTCCAGGGGGCTTTACGAGACCCAGTACTTC
-	16	-	TRBV4-3	TRBJ1-2	CASSQGSGGANYGYTF	TGCGCCAGCAGCCAAGGGTCGGGAGGGGCTAACTATGGCTACACCTTC
-	15	-	TRBV7-2	TRBJ1-5	CASSVDQGSRQPQHF	TGTGCCAGCAGCGTAGATCAGGGTTCCCGTCAGCCCCAGCATTTT
-	15	-	TRBV5-6	TRBJ1-2	CASSLYGGGNYGYTF	TGTGCCAGCAGCTTGTACGGCGGAGGTAACTATGGCTACACCTTC
-	17	-	TRBV2	TRBJ1-1	CASRDATSGVLNTEAFF	TGTGCCAGCAGGGATGCCACGTCAGGGGTACTTAACACTGAAGCTTTCTTT
-	13	-	TRBV11-3	TRBJ2-7	CASSLGPLYEQYF	TGTGCCAGCAGCTTAGGTCCCCTCTACGAGCAGTACTTC